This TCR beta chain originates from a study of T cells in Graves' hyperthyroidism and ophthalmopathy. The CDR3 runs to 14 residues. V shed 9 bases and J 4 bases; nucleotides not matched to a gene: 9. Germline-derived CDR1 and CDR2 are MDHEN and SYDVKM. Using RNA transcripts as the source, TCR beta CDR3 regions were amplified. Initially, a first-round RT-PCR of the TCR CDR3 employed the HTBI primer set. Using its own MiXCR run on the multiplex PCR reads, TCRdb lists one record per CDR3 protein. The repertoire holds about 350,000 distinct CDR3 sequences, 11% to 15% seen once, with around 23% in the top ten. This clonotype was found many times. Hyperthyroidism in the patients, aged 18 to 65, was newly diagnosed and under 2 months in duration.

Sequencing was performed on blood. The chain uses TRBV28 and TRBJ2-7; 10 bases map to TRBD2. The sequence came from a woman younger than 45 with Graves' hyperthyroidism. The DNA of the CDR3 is TGTGCCAGTTCTAGGACTAGCGGAGGTTACGAGCAGTACTTC. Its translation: CASSRTSGGYEQYF.